These T cell receptor beta chains were read from a single sample in a study of neurological immune-mediated disorders. TCRdb independently ran MiXCR on the 5' RACE reads; one entry per CDR3 protein. The repertoire has 25,000 or so distinct CDR3 sequences, 13% of them found once; the top ten carry approximately 5%. The material sequenced was CD4+ T cells from blood. The receptors shown here come from a female donor with HTLV-1-associated myelopathy (HAM/TSP). The CDR3 runs from the conserved cysteine through the conserved F or W. Each record gives: CDR3 protein, CDR3 DNA, clone size, V gene, J gene, D gene. A D gene is named only where the DNA matches it firmly. Not every row has a clone size; where given, it reads once, few, many or a size class.

CDR3aa: CASSPPPGLGLMPF; CDR3nt: TGTGCCAGCTCACCGCCGCCAGGCCTCGGACTAATGCCCTTT; abundance: many; v_gene: TRBV18; j_gene: TRBJ1-1; d_gene: NA
CDR3aa: CATRGLAGGGEQFF; CDR3nt: TGTGCCACCAGGGGATTAGCGGGAGGAGGAGAGCAGTTCTTC; abundance: many; v_gene: TRBV10-3; j_gene: TRBJ2-1; d_gene: TRBD2
CDR3aa: CCARSQGYGYTF; CDR3nt: TGCTGTGCTAGATCCCAAGGGTATGGCTACACCTTC; abundance: NA; v_gene: TRBV20-1; j_gene: TRBJ1-2; d_gene: NA
CDR3aa: CSAPRSGTDTQYF; CDR3nt: TGCAGTGCTCCCCGATCGGGCACAGATACGCAGTATTTT; abundance: many; v_gene: TRBV20-1; j_gene: TRBJ2-3; d_gene: NA
CDR3aa: CASSFYICSASSGSDTQYF; CDR3nt: NA; abundance: NA; v_gene: TRBV5-1; j_gene: TRBJ2-3; d_gene: NA
CDR3aa: CSAPLERGQNGYTF; CDR3nt: TGCAGTGCTCCCCTTGAGAGGGGACAGAATGGCTACACCTTC; abundance: many; v_gene: TRBV20-1; j_gene: TRBJ1-2; d_gene: TRBD1
CDR3aa: CASSLAVRLNTGELFF; CDR3nt: TGCGCCAGCAGCTTGGCCGTCAGACTGAACACCGGGGAGCTGTTTTTT; abundance: many; v_gene: TRBV5-1; j_gene: TRBJ2-2; d_gene: NA
CDR3aa: CASSLGGASTDTQYF; CDR3nt: TGTGCCAGCAGCTTAGGAGGAGCTAGCACAGATACGCAGTATTTT; abundance: many; v_gene: TRBV11-3; j_gene: TRBJ2-3; d_gene: NA
CDR3aa: CASSPGAVTDTQYF; CDR3nt: TGTGCCAGCAGCCCCGGCGCGGTCACAGATACGCAGTATTTT; abundance: many; v_gene: TRBV7-3; j_gene: TRBJ2-3; d_gene: NA
CDR3aa: CSVEEGQETQYF; CDR3nt: TGCAGCGTTGAAGAGGGACAAGAGACCCAGTACTTC; abundance: once; v_gene: TRBV29-1; j_gene: TRBJ2-5; d_gene: NA
CDR3aa: CASSKEYKRDRGIYEQYF; CDR3nt: TGTGCCAGCAGCAAAGAGTATAAAAGGGACAGGGGGATCTACGAGCAGTACTTC; abundance: many; v_gene: TRBV21-1; j_gene: TRBJ2-7; d_gene: NA
CDR3aa: CASSQDLRGLPGNTIYF; CDR3nt: TGCGCCAGCAGCCAAGATCTACGGGGGCTTCCCGGAAACACCATATATTTT; abundance: many; v_gene: TRBV4-1; j_gene: TRBJ1-3; d_gene: NA
CDR3aa: CASSSGAGREKLFF; CDR3nt: TGTGCCAGCTCGTCTGGGGCGGGTCGTGAAAAACTGTTTTTT; abundance: many; v_gene: TRBV18; j_gene: TRBJ1-4; d_gene: NA
CDR3aa: CASSLGRATNEKLFF; CDR3nt: TGTGCCAGCAGCCTCGGTCGGGCAACTAATGAAAAACTGTTTTTT; abundance: many; v_gene: TRBV7-2; j_gene: TRBJ1-4; d_gene: NA
CDR3aa: CASSLGTSVDADTQYF; CDR3nt: TGTGCCAGCAGCTTGGGGACTAGCGTGGATGCAGATACGCAGTATTTT; abundance: many; v_gene: TRBV5-4; j_gene: TRBJ2-3; d_gene: TRBD2
CDR3aa: CASSPSSGSTDTQYF; CDR3nt: TGCGCCAGCAGCCCGTCTAGCGGGAGCACAGATACGCAGTATTTT; abundance: many; v_gene: TRBV5-1; j_gene: TRBJ2-3; d_gene: TRBD2
CDR3aa: CASSLRLAGGYEQYF; CDR3nt: TGTGCCAGCAGCCTACGACTAGCGGGAGGCTACGAGCAGTACTTC; abundance: NA; v_gene: TRBV11-2; j_gene: TRBJ2-7; d_gene: TRBD2
CDR3aa: CASSPGTSGDEQFF; CDR3nt: TGTGCCAGCAGCCCCGGGACTAGCGGGGATGAGCAGTTCTTC; abundance: many; v_gene: TRBV7-3; j_gene: TRBJ2-1; d_gene: TRBD2
CDR3aa: CAISDSGGSYEQYF; CDR3nt: TGTGCCATCAGTGACTCGGGGGGTTCCTACGAGCAGTACTTC; abundance: many; v_gene: TRBV10-3; j_gene: TRBJ2-7; d_gene: TRBD2
CDR3aa: CASSLDLAGYTF; CDR3nt: TGTGCCAGCAGCTTAGACTTGGCTGGCTACACCTTC; abundance: many; v_gene: TRBV7-9; j_gene: TRBJ1-2; d_gene: NA
CDR3aa: CASSQEASSYNSPLHF; CDR3nt: TGTGCCAGCAGCCAAGAAGCTAGCTCCTATAATTCACCCCTCCACTTT; abundance: many; v_gene: TRBV4-2; j_gene: TRBJ1-6; d_gene: NA
CDR3aa: CASSFESVGGRGYGYTF; CDR3nt: TGCGCCAGCAGTTTCGAATCCGTTGGGGGGCGAGGCTATGGCTACACCTTC; abundance: many; v_gene: TRBV5-1; j_gene: TRBJ1-2; d_gene: NA
CDR3aa: CASSQGMARGFSYNEQFF; CDR3nt: TGCGCCAGCAGCCAAGGAATGGCCAGGGGGTTCTCCTACAATGAGCAGTTCTTC; abundance: many; v_gene: TRBV4-1; j_gene: TRBJ2-1; d_gene: TRBD1
CDR3aa: CASTPGRRGHYGYTF; CDR3nt: TGTGCCAGCACTCCGGGCCGCAGGGGCCACTATGGCTACACCTTC; abundance: many; v_gene: TRBV12-3/TRBV12-4; j_gene: TRBJ1-2; d_gene: NA
CDR3aa: CASSLHRDAPLNF; CDR3nt: TGTGCCAGTAGCCTACACAGGGACGCACCCCTCAACTTT; abundance: few; v_gene: TRBV7-8; j_gene: TRBJ1-6; d_gene: NA
CDR3aa: CSVLAGVIDTQYF; CDR3nt: TGCAGCGTACTAGCGGGAGTTATAGATACGCAGTATTTT; abundance: many; v_gene: TRBV20-1; j_gene: TRBJ2-3; d_gene: TRBD2
CDR3aa: CATSPTNSAYEQYF; CDR3nt: TGTGCCACCAGTCCTACCAACTCGGCCTACGAGCAGTACTTC; abundance: many; v_gene: TRBV24-1; j_gene: TRBJ2-7; d_gene: NA
CDR3aa: CASSQSGEGDTQYF; CDR3nt: TGTGCCAGCAGCCAGAGTGGGGAGGGGGATACGCAGTATTTT; abundance: many; v_gene: TRBV3-1; j_gene: TRBJ2-3; d_gene: TRBD2
CDR3aa: CASSPRGQGNYEQYF; CDR3nt: TGTGCCAGCAGCCCACGAGGACAGGGCAACTACGAGCAGTACTTC; abundance: NA; v_gene: TRBV7-6; j_gene: TRBJ2-7; d_gene: TRBD1
CDR3aa: CASSLVGAGVQETQYF; CDR3nt: TGCGCCAGCAGCTTGGTCGGGGCGGGAGTCCAAGAGACCCAGTACTTC; abundance: many; v_gene: TRBV5-1; j_gene: TRBJ2-5; d_gene: TRBD2
CDR3aa: CASSPPGLAGDQETQYF; CDR3nt: TGTGCCAGCAGTCCCCCTGGGCTAGCGGGGGACCAAGAGACCCAGTACTTC; abundance: many; v_gene: TRBV7-8; j_gene: TRBJ2-5; d_gene: TRBD2
CDR3aa: CASSRQDSSYEQYF; CDR3nt: TGTGCCAGCAGCCGCCAGGACAGCTCCTACGAGCAGTACTTC; abundance: many; v_gene: TRBV12-3/TRBV12-4; j_gene: TRBJ2-7; d_gene: NA
CDR3aa: CASSLDGQGFTEAFF; CDR3nt: TGCGCCAGCAGCTTAGACGGACAGGGGTTCACTGAAGCTTTCTTT; abundance: many; v_gene: TRBV5-1; j_gene: TRBJ1-1; d_gene: TRBD1
CDR3aa: CGGRENTEAFF; CDR3nt: TGCGGCGGGAGGGAGAACACTGAAGCTTTCTTT; abundance: many; v_gene: TRBV20-1; j_gene: TRBJ1-1; d_gene: NA
CDR3aa: CASRPQGNNSPLHF; CDR3nt: TGTGCCAGCAGGCCTCAGGGAAATAATTCACCCCTCCACTTT; abundance: many; v_gene: TRBV7-2; j_gene: TRBJ1-6; d_gene: NA
CDR3aa: CSAPGLAGGRYYNEQYF; CDR3nt: TGCAGTGCTCCCGGGCTAGCGGGAGGGAGGTACTACAATGAGCAGTACTTC; abundance: NA; v_gene: TRBV20-1; j_gene: TRBJ2-4; d_gene: TRBD2